This record looks at one T cell receptor beta chain sequence and its context. Repertoires were generated with immunoSEQ multiplex PCR, while TCRdb's copy carries only in-frame clones and drops some. The sample has approximately 130,000 clones, 96% seen once. The sample is drawn from a study of T cell changes during pregnancy in multiple sclerosis. The CDR3 length is 14 residues. Germline values: CDR1 MNHEY, CDR2 SVGAGI. The V end lost 6 bases, the J end lost 4 bases, and 14 bases lay between the germline ends. The chain combines TRBV6-5 with TRBJ2-3, with D possibly TRBD2 on 6 matching bases. The material was peripheral blood, obtained after pregnancy. The origin of this receptor is a female donor with multiple sclerosis, enrolled in a pregnancy study. The CDR3 loop reads CASSPSGEADTQYF. The CDR3 nucleotides are TGTGCCAGCAGCCCTTCGGGGGAGGCAGATACGCAGTATTTT.